Listed here are 7 T cell receptor beta chains from one sample, sequenced in a study of T cells after yellow fever vaccination. TCRdb called the 5' RACE reads again in MiXCR, with one record for every CDR3 protein. Of under 700,000 distinct CDR3 sequences detected, less than 20% appear once; the ten largest clones hold around 16%. Sample: PBMCs, taken 4 to 6 days after the first yellow fever vaccination. These receptors originate from a man aged 18 to 35 who received the YFV17D yellow fever vaccine.

This clonotype has only a few counts. The V call is TRBV5-1, the J call TRBJ2-1, with D unresolved. V was trimmed by 1 base and J by 2 bases, leaving 4 bases between them. The CDR3 length is 13 residues. Looked up from germline, CDR1 is SGHRS and CDR2 is YFSETQ. The CDR3 sequence is CASSLFAYNEQFF. CDR3 in DNA: TGCGCCAGCAGCTTGTTTGCCTACAATGAGCAGTTCTTC.

This clonotype was seen a few times. The CDR3 here is CASSQGRTADNSPLHF. CDR3 nucleotides: TGCGCCAGCAGCCAAGGCCGGACAGCCGATAATTCACCCCTCCACTTT. This chain connects TRBV4-1 to TRBJ1-6; D may be TRBD1 (6 bases). V lost 1 base, J lost 5 bases, and 12 bases lay in between. The CDR3 extends over 16 amino acids. CDR1 is MGHRA and CDR2 is YSYEKL in the germline V gene.

This clonotype was observed at least ten times. This chain joins TRBV7-2 and TRBJ1-4; no clear D gene. CDR1 SGHTA and CDR2 FQGNSA come from the germline V gene. The CDR3 extends over 15 amino acids. V shed 0 bases and J shed 3 bases, with 8 bases lying between them. The CDR3 here is CASSLAGIANEKLFF. The CDR3 nucleotides read TGTGCCAGCAGCTTAGCAGGGATTGCTAATGAAAAACTGTTTTTT.

In its sample, this clonotype was seen many times. This rearrangement joins TRBV7-2 to TRBJ2-3, with D possibly matching TRBD2 (6 bases). Germline CDR1 SGHTA, CDR2 FQGNSA. Trimming removed 3 bases at V and 6 bases at J, with 13 bases between. The CDR3 is 14 amino acids. This CDR3 reads CASSFELATDTQYF. CDR3 bases: TGTGCCAGCAGCTTCGAACTAGCCACGGATACGCAGTATTTT.

This sequence joins TRBV12-3 or TRBV12-4 and TRBJ1-6; D is unresolved. The CDR3 is 15 residues long. The V end lost 6 bases, the J end lost 9 bases, and 18 bases lay between the germline ends. The CDR3 DNA is TGTGCCAGCAGCCCCAATGCCATCCGAGGTTCACCCCTCCACTTT. Protein: CASSPNAIRGSPLHF.

This clonotype has at least ten counts. The chain carries TRBV7-2 and TRBJ1-1; D is ambiguous. Trimming cost V 4 bases and J 3 bases, with 9 bases left between them. The CDR3 sequence is 13 residues long. CDR1 is SGHTA and CDR2 is FQGNSA in the germline V gene. The CDR3 region has the DNA TGTGCCAGCAGCTCCAGGTGGGACACTGAAGCTTTCTTT. Its translation is CASSSRWDTEAFF.

This clonotype was detected a few times. The chain recombines TRBV5-6 with TRBJ1-4, with D maybe TRBD1 (5 bases). Germline values: CDR1 SGHDT, CDR2 YYEEEE. Trimming stripped 2 bases from V and 10 bases from J, with 15 bases between. The CDR3 spans 14 residues. The CDR3 reads CASSLRGPGGKLFF. The CDR3 nucleotides read TGTGCCAGCAGCTTACGAGGGCCCGGGGGAAAACTGTTTTTT.